These T cell receptor beta chains were read from a single sample in a study of T cells in Graves' hyperthyroidism and ophthalmopathy. Via MiXCR, TCRdb re-called the multiplex PCR reads, giving one row per CDR3 protein. The table has 300,000 to 500,000 distinct CDR3 sequences, about an eighth seen once; the top ten hold 28%. The sequencing input was blood. The receptors derive from a man aged 50 or older with Graves' ophthalmopathy. The CDR3 runs from the conserved cysteine through the conserved F or W. The D gene is left open where the match is weak. Clone size is not always given. Where it is, it says once, few, many or a class for expanded clones.

j_gene,d_gene,abundance,v_gene,CDR3nt,CDR3aa
TRBJ2-7,TRBD2,many,TRBV10-2,TGCGCCAGCAGTGATCTAGCGGGAAGGCCCCTGGGTTACGAGCAGTACTTC,CASSDLAGRPLGYEQYF
TRBJ2-7,TRBD1,.,TRBV2,TGTGTCAGCAAGAGAACAGGGGGCTCCTACGAGCAGTACTTC,CVSKRTGGSYEQYF
TRBJ2-2,.,few,TRBV5-1,TGCGCCACCACGAACACCACTGGCCTCCCCGGGGAGCTGTTTTTT,CATTNTTGLPGELFF
TRBJ2-7,TRBD1,many,TRBV6-2/TRBV6-3,TGTGCCAGCAGCTCGACAGGGTCTAGATACGAGCAGTACTTC,CASSSTGSRYEQYF
TRBJ1-4,.,many,TRBV5-1,TGCGCCAGCAGTCCCGACGGAAGCTCAACTAATGAAAAACTGTTTTTT,CASSPDGSSTNEKLFF
TRBJ2-3,TRBD1,many,TRBV3-1,TGTGCCAGCAGCTACGGACAGGGTCCAACGACCACAGATACGCAGTATTTT,CASSYGQGPTTTDTQYF
TRBJ2-1,.,many,TRBV6-1,TGTGCCAGCAGCCCGGGACGGGCCTTGCGGAGGTACAATGAGCAGTTCTTC,CASSPGRALRRYNEQFF
TRBJ2-1,TRBD1,many,TRBV29-1,TGCAGCGTTGCACAGGGGTGGAATGAGCAGTTCTTC,CSVAQGWNEQFF
TRBJ2-3,.,many,TRBV5-1,TGCGCCAGCAGAGGGGGGCAGACCCTTCCCACAGATACGCAGTATTTT,CASRGGQTLPTDTQYF
TRBJ2-2,.,.,TRBV28,TGTGCCAGCATTAGACGGACGCCCGGGGAGCTGTTTTTT,CASIRRTPGELFF
TRBJ2-7,.,.,TRBV19,TGTGCCAGTGTCCCCCGGGACACAACCTACGAGCAGTACTTC,CASVPRDTTYEQYF
TRBJ2-2,TRBD1,.,TRBV7-9,TGTGCCAGCAGCTCTCAGGGGGCGAGCGGGGAGCTGTTTTTT,CASSSQGASGELFF
TRBJ1-2,TRBD1,few,TRBV7-9,TGTGCCAGCAGCGCGGACAGGGAAGATGGCTACACCTTC,CASSADREDGYTF
TRBJ1-1,.,many,TRBV29-1,TGCAGCGTGTGGGAATCGGGCACTGAAGCTTTCTTT,CSVWESGTEAFF
TRBJ2-2,.,many,TRBV3-1,TGTGCCAGCAGCCCCTTGGCGGCGAACACCGGGGAGCTGTTTTTT,CASSPLAANTGELFF
TRBJ2-3,.,.,TRBV12-3/TRBV12-4,TGTGCCTGTGGGGCCTCCGGGGCGCAGTATTTT,CACGASGAQYF
TRBJ2-3,.,many,TRBV2,TGTTCCTCAACTCGGGCCTTGGCTACAGATACGCAGTATTTT,CSSTRALATDTQYF
TRBJ1-4,TRBD1,.,TRBV7-6,TGTGCCAGCAGCTTAGGGCCCCGGACAGGTGGAGAAAAACTGTTTTTT,CASSLGPRTGGEKLFF
TRBJ2-5,.,.,TRBV5-1,TGCGCCAGCAGCTTTGGGAGTCAGGGGGAGACCCAGTACTTC,CASSFGSQGETQYF
TRBJ2-3,.,many,TRBV7-7,TGTGCTAGCAGCTTGTCAGAAGCACATACGCAGTATTTT,CASSLSEAHTQYF
TRBJ2-2,.,many,TRBV20-1,TGCAGTGCTCGAAGACAGGGAGGGGCCGGGGAGCTGTTTTTT,CSARRQGGAGELFF
TRBJ2-6,.,.,TRBV27,TGTGCCAGCAGGATCTCTGGGGCCAACGTCCTGACTTTC,CASRISGANVLTF
TRBJ2-3,.,many,TRBV2,TGTGCCAGCACCGAACAGGGCTTGGGTACAGATACGCAGTATTTT,CASTEQGLGTDTQYF
TRBJ1-5,.,.,TRBV5-1,TGCGCCAGCAGCCCCGAGGGTGAGATGGGCATGACCCAGCATTTT,CASSPEGEMGMTQHF
TRBJ2-7,.,many,TRBV29-1,TGCAGCGTGGGACACTTGTACGAGCAGTACTTC,CSVGHLYEQYF